This T cell receptor beta chain comes out of a study of blood T cell repertoires in COVID-19. Overall study context: Specimens from acute and convalescent COVID-19 originated in the United States, Italy and Spain. PBMCs, B-cell-depleted T cells, or T cells provided the cDNA or gDNA that made up the material.

CDR3 size: 15 residues. Between the trimmed V and J ends, which lost 6 bases and 7 bases, there was a span of 21 bases. CDR1 is MDHEN and CDR2 is SYDVKM in the germline V gene. Authors' processing steps: The assay estimated nucleated cells by amplifying reference gene primers. The assay was immunoSEQ multiplex PCR, and TCRdb's table has in-frame clones only and misses some. The V and J calls and clone size are taken from that table; D and trimming were inferred from the DNA. Among some 110,000 clones listed, approximately 84% were seen once. The chain carries TRBV28 and TRBJ1-2; D gene ambiguous. The source is a man aged 40-49 years with acute or convalescent COVID-19. The specimen was peripheral blood. CDR3 sequence reads: CASRTTWEGSGGYTF. In nucleotides, the CDR3 is TGTGCCAGCAGGACCACCTGGGAGGGTTCCGGTGGCTACACCTTC.